This is a list of T cell receptor beta chains from one sample in a study of blood T cell repertoires in COVID-19. The data were produced by immunoSEQ multiplex PCR, yet TCRdb's version contains in-frame clones alone and is incomplete. The profile covers roughly 160,000 clones, with roughly 86% appearing a single time and approximately 0.62% taken by the ten largest. The sequenced sample consisted of peripheral blood. Source of these receptors: a man aged 60 to 75 with COVID-19, enrolled during active disease. Both conserved end residues are part of each CDR3. The D gene is left open where the match is weak. Rows give clone size only sometimes, using once, few, many, or a class for an expanded clone.

>NA|TRBV11-2|14|NA|TRBJ1-1
CASTRRRVDTEAFF
TGTGCCAGCACCCGCCGGAGGGTGGACACTGAAGCTTTCTTT
>TRBD1|TRBV7-8|14|NA|TRBJ1-5
CASSAGQFNQPQHF
TGTGCCAGCAGCGCGGGACAGTTCAATCAGCCCCAGCATTTT
>TRBD2|TRBV7-8|16|NA|TRBJ2-1
CASSGTSGSGGNEQFF
TGTGCCAGCAGCGGGACTAGCGGGAGTGGAGGGAATGAGCAGTTCTTC
>TRBD2|TRBV7-8|16|NA|TRBJ2-2
CASSLAGGTSTGELFF
TGTGCCAGCAGCTTAGCTGGCGGGACTAGCACCGGGGAGCTGTTTTTT
>TRBD1|TRBV5-1|14|NA|TRBJ1-5
CASSSGQPNQPQHF
TGCGCCAGCAGCTCGGGACAGCCTAATCAGCCCCAGCATTTT
>NA|TRBV19|13|NA|TRBJ1-1
CASSNKLNTEAFF
TGTGCCAGTAGTAACAAACTGAACACTGAAGCTTTCTTT
>TRBD2|TRBV5-1|16|NA|TRBJ2-7
CASSLAASGSPYEQYF
TGCGCCAGCAGCTTGGCGGCTAGCGGGAGCCCCTACGAGCAGTACTTC
>NA|TRBV28|14|NA|TRBJ1-2
CASSPGGLYYGYTF
TGTGCCAGCAGCCCCGGGGGACTTTATTATGGCTACACCTTC
>TRBD1|TRBV27|15|NA|TRBJ2-5
CASSLSIGTGETQYF
TGTGCCAGCAGTTTATCGATAGGGACAGGAGAGACCCAGTACTTC
>NA|TRBV5-6|14|NA|TRBJ2-3
CASSLVQTKDTQYF
TGTGCCAGCAGCTTGGTACAGACGAAAGATACGCAGTATTTT
>TRBD2|TRBV5-4|18|NA|TRBJ2-7
CASSPDWVGLADIYEQYF
TGTGCCAGCAGCCCGGACTGGGTAGGACTAGCGGATATATACGAGCAGTACTTC
>TRBD1|TRBV19|17|NA|TRBJ2-6
CASSDRGLSSGANVLTF
TGTGCCAGTAGTGACAGGGGTCTCTCCTCTGGGGCCAACGTCCTGACTTTC
>NA|TRBV6-2/TRBV6-3|18|NA|TRBJ1-1
CASTPQTTGYGFNTEAFF
TGTGCCAGCACCCCCCAGACGACAGGATATGGGTTCAACACTGAAGCTTTCTTT
>NA|TRBV10-3|14|once|TRBJ2-7
CAISESGEAYEQYF
TGTGCCATCAGTGAGTCAGGCGAGGCCTACGAGCAGTACTTC
>TRBD2|TRBV5-4|15|NA|TRBJ2-7
CASSLSGSGSYEQYF
TGTGCCAGCAGCTTGAGCGGGAGCGGCTCCTACGAGCAGTACTTC
>NA|TRBV5-8|13|NA|TRBJ1-2
CASRFHRNYGYTF
TGTGCCAGCAGGTTTCATCGGAACTATGGCTACACCTTC
>NA|TRBV7-2|17|NA|TRBJ1-3
CASSSRIVTGTGNTIYF
TGTGCCAGCAGCTCCCGAATCGTTACAGGGACGGGAAACACCATATATTTT
>TRBD2|TRBV5-5|17|NA|TRBJ2-3
CASSLAGLAGGWDTQYF
TGTGCCAGCAGCTTGGCGGGACTAGCGGGGGGTTGGGATACGCAGTATTTT
>TRBD1|TRBV6-2/TRBV6-3|14|NA|TRBJ2-7
CASSTHGQVYEQYF
TGTGCCAGCAGCACCCACGGACAGGTCTACGAGCAGTACTTC
>NA|TRBV30|15|NA|TRBJ2-1
CAWSVLSGTYNEQFF
TGTGCCTGGAGTGTACTAAGCGGTACGTACAATGAGCAGTTCTTC
>NA|TRBV27|12|NA|TRBJ1-2
CASSRRGYGYTF
TGTGCCAGCAGTCGACGGGGCTATGGCTACACCTTC
>TRBD1|TRBV11-3|15|NA|TRBJ2-1
CASSTLGQPGNEQFF
TGTGCCAGCAGCACCCTGGGACAGCCTGGGAATGAGCAGTTCTTC
>NA|TRBV6-2/TRBV6-3|15|NA|TRBJ1-1
CASSPAGTRNTEAFF
TGTGCCAGCAGTCCCGCCGGGACTCGGAACACTGAAGCTTTCTTT
>TRBD1|TRBV11-2|16|NA|TRBJ1-5
CASSPGTGKSNQPQHF
TGTGCCAGCAGCCCCGGGACAGGTAAAAGCAATCAGCCCCAGCATTTT
>TRBD1|TRBV7-9|15|NA|TRBJ1-4
CASSEWTGGLGKLFF
TGTGCCAGCAGCGAATGGACAGGGGGCTTGGGAAAACTGTTTTTT
>TRBD1|TRBV11-2|16|NA|TRBJ1-3
CASSPGTGGPGNTIYF
TGTGCCAGCAGCCCCGGGACAGGGGGACCTGGAAACACCATATATTTT
>NA|TRBV28|11|NA|TRBJ1-2
CASSINYGYTF
TGTGCCAGCTCCATTAACTATGGCTACACCTTC
>NA|TRBV4-3|16|few|TRBJ1-3
CASSQDWSQGGNTIYF
TGCGCCAGCAGCCAAGATTGGAGCCAGGGTGGAAACACCATATATTTT
>NA|TRBV3-1/TRBV3-2|13|NA|TRBJ1-3
CASRDWKGNTIYF
TGTGCCAGCAGGGACTGGAAGGGAAACACCATATATTTT